The 10 T cell receptor beta chains reported below all come from one sample, sequenced in a study of cytomegalovirus exposure and HLA in healthy donors. The PCR made use of 60 Vbeta and 13 Jbeta primers. Generated by immunoSEQ multiplex PCR, the TCRdb table keeps only in-frame clones and is missing some. The repertoire holds 150,000 to 200,000 clones, with 70% to 80% as singletons. Sample: PBMCs. The receptors were gathered from a woman aged 45-60 years in good health and CMV-seronegative.

The gene calls are TRBV27 and TRBJ2-7, with 12 bases that match TRBD2. Trimming removed 3 bases from V and 3 bases from J; junction bases left unmatched: 6. CDR3 length: 16 amino acids. Germline V gene sequence: CDR1 MNHEY, CDR2 SMNVEV (reference sequence). CDR3 region: CASSFRLAGAHYEQYF. As DNA, the CDR3 is TGTGCCAGCAGTTTCCGACTAGCGGGGGCCCACTACGAGCAGTACTTC.

The chain combines TRBV6-1 with TRBJ2-3; D is perhaps TRBD1 (6 bases). Germline values: CDR1 MNHNS, CDR2 SASEGT. Trimming took off 6 bases at V and 2 bases at J, with 15 bases between the two ends. CDR3 length: 15 amino acids. The chain's CDR3 is CASRPRGSATDTQYF. The CDR3 bases are TGTGCCAGCAGGCCCAGGGGATCGGCCACAGATACGCAGTATTTT.

The gene calls are TRBV18 and TRBJ1-2; a possible D gene is TRBD1 (6 bases). V shed 3 bases and J shed 4 bases, with 15 bases lying between them. Germline loops: CDR1 KGHSH, CDR2 LQKENI. CDR3 size: 15 residues. In DNA, the CDR3 is TGTGCCAGCTCACCTCAGCCTACAGGGCCCTATGGCTACACCTTC. It codes for CASSPQPTGPYGYTF.

The chain employs TRBV11-1 and TRBJ2-7; 9 positions match TRBD1. The CDR3 is 15 amino acids. Germline lookup yields CDR1 SGHAT and CDR2 FQDESV (reference sequence). J lost 2 bases, V lost 0 bases, and 2 bases had no gene match. CDR3 DNA sequence: TGTGCCAGCAGCTTAGCCGACAGGGGGACCTACGAGCAGTACTTC. Translating it yields CASSLADRGTYEQYF.

The V and J genes are TRBV6-5 and TRBJ2-7, with no clear D. This CDR3 region has 14 residues. Between the trimmed V and J ends, which lost 4 bases and 4 bases, there was a span of 14 bases. Germline CDR1 reads MNHEY; CDR2 reads SVGAGI. The DNA of the CDR3 is TGTGCCAGCAGTTCTAACCTCCGAATTTACGAGCAGTACTTC. The encoded protein is CASSSNLRIYEQYF.

This clone was seen only a few times. The rearrangement links TRBV18 to TRBJ1-2; a weak D match, TRBD1 (6 bases). The CDR3 totals 14 residues. V was shortened by 2 bases and J by 8 bases, with 15 bases between the two germline ends. Germline CDR1 is KGHSH and CDR2 is LQKENI. In DNA form, the CDR3 reads TGTGCCAGCTCACCAGACCTGACAGGACGAGGCTACACCTTC. This encodes CASSPDLTGRGYTF. The full variable domain, its missing parts supplied by reference TRBV18 and TRBJ1-2, is NAGVMQNPRHLVRRRGQEARLRCSPMKGHSHVYWYRQLPEEGLKFMVYLQKENIIDESGMPKERFSAEFPKEGPSILRIQQVVRGDSAAYFCASSPDLTGRGYTFGSGTRLTVV.

CDR3 protein: CASSLAFGGSNYGYTF. For the CDR3, the DNA is TGTGCCAGCAGCTTAGCATTTGGGGGGTCCAACTATGGCTACACCTTC. This chain links TRBV7-9 with TRBJ1-2, with TRBD1 as a possible D gene (5 bases). The CDR3 length is 16 residues. The germline V gene has CDR1 SEHNR and CDR2 FQNEAQ (reference sequence). The V gene lost 0 bases and the J gene lost 2 bases, with 13 bases spanning the gap. Looking up the rest from reference TRBV7-9 and TRBJ1-2 gives the full variable domain: DTGVSQNPRHKITKRGQNVTFRCDPISEHNRLYWYRQTLGQGPEFLTYFQNEAQLEKSRLLSDRFSAERPKGSFSTLEIQRTEQGDSAMYLCASSLAFGGSNYGYTFGSGTRLTVV.

This clone was detected only a few times. CDR3 sequence: CASSPATSGSSGANVLTF. CDR3 DNA: TGTGCCAGCTCACCGGCGACTAGCGGAAGCTCTGGGGCCAACGTCCTGACTTTC. This rearrangement joins TRBV18 to TRBJ2-6, with TRBD2 matching over 9 bases. V was pared by 3 bases and J by 0 bases, with 6 bases of the junction left unmatched. The CDR3 has 18 amino acids. Per germline, CDR1 KGHSH and CDR2 LQKENI.

The V call is TRBV2, the J call TRBJ2-1; 8 bases fit TRBD2. V trimming: 7 bases; J trimming: 7 bases; junction bases outside the gene matches: 12. This CDR3 spans 15 amino acids. From germline, CDR1 is SNHLY and CDR2 FYNNEI. CDR3 in DNA: TGTGCCAGCACCGACCAGGGACTAGTGGGTAATGAGCAGTTCTTC. Amino acids: CASTDQGLVGNEQFF.

The chain uses TRBV19 and TRBJ2-4, with 7 nucleotides matching TRBD1. From germline, CDR1 is LNHDA and CDR2 SQIVND (reference sequence). The CDR3 runs 15 residues. The J segment lost 4 bases and the V segment lost 5 bases, leaving 8 bases of the junction unmatched. CDR3 in amino acids: CASSAPGQTKNIQYF. Written as DNA, the CDR3 is TGTGCCAGTAGTGCTCCGGGACAGACGAAAAACATTCAGTACTTC.